The 11 T cell receptor beta chains below were found in one sample sequenced in a study of shared clonotypes between healthy human individuals. Method: immunoSEQ multiplex PCR; TCRdb's copy keeps in-frame clones and lacks some. Among 450,000 to 600,000 clones listed, approximately 79% were seen once. Sequencing was performed on PBMCs. The origin of the receptors is a woman aged 40 to 50 in good health. Some clones in this sample may be carry-over from other donors' samples.

The chain recombines TRBV9 with TRBJ1-4, with TRBD1 as a possible D gene (5 bases). Germline loops: CDR1 SGDLS, CDR2 YYNGEE. V was shortened by 1 base and J by 0 bases, with 10 bases between the two germline ends. The CDR3 totals 16 residues. This chain's CDR3 is CASSVMGLSTNEKLFF. The CDR3 bases are TGTGCCAGCAGCGTAATGGGGCTTTCAACTAATGAAAAACTGTTTTTT.

The chain has TRBV6-6 and TRBJ2-7, with D unresolved. The CDR3 sequence is 13 residues long. In germline, CDR1 is MNHNY, CDR2 SVGAGI (reference sequence). V was clipped by 4 bases and J by 5 bases, with 12 bases between them. CDR3 region: CASSSEVWDEQYF. The CDR3 coding sequence is TGTGCCAGCAGTTCCGAGGTTTGGGACGAGCAGTACTTC.

The chain couples TRBV28 to TRBJ1-1; D perhaps matches TRBD1 (6 bases). The CDR3 consists of 15 residues. Trimming cost V 4 bases and J 6 bases, with 18 bases left between them. Germline CDR1 MDHEN, CDR2 SYDVKM. The CDR3 sequence: CASSSPGGAGAEAFF. CDR3 DNA: TGTGCCAGCAGTTCCCCGGGGGGGGCAGGCGCTGAAGCTTTCTTT. Supplemented by reference TRBV28 and TRBJ1-1, the full variable domain reads DVKVTQSSRYLVKRTGEKVFLECVQDMDHENMFWYRQDPGLGLRLIYFSYDVKMKEKGDIPEGYSVSREKKERFSLILESASTNQTSMYLCASSSPGGAGAEAFFGQGTRLTVV.

The chain recombines TRBV7-3 with TRBJ2-3; possible D gene TRBD2, 5 bases. This CDR3 comprises 17 residues. Between the trimmed V and J ends, which lost 4 bases and 2 bases, there was a span of 19 bases. CDR1 and CDR2 from the germline V gene are SGHTA and FQGTGA. CDR3 sequence: CASSSSPGSGFTDTQYF. For the CDR3, the DNA is TGTGCCAGCAGCTCCTCTCCTGGGAGTGGCTTCACAGATACGCAGTATTTT.

The V gene is TRBV29-1, the J gene TRBJ2-1, with 9 bases fitting TRBD1. Germline V gives CDR1 SQVTM, CDR2 ANQGSEA. This CDR3 region has 12 residues. Trimming removed 0 bases from V and 16 bases from J; junction bases left unmatched: 7. The CDR3 loop reads CSVEDRGQGHFF. The CDR3 DNA reads TGCAGCGTTGAAGATCGGGGACAGGGTCACTTCTTC.

This chain connects TRBV19 to TRBJ2-7; 9 nucleotides align to TRBD2. Per germline, CDR1 LNHDA and CDR2 SQIVND (reference sequence). V dropped 5 bases and J dropped 2; count of bases not matched to a gene: 10. The CDR3 runs to 16 residues. CDR3 region: CASSLTGTSRPYEQYF. The CDR3 nucleotides are TGTGCCAGTAGTCTTACCGGGACTAGCCGACCCTACGAGCAGTACTTC. Variable domain in full (rest from reference TRBV19 and TRBJ2-7): DGGITQSPKYLFRKEGQNVTLSCEQNLNHDAMYWYRQDPGQGLRLIYYSQIVNDFQKGDIAEGYSVSREKKESFPLTVTSAQKNPTAFYLCASSLTGTSRPYEQYFGPGTRLTVT.

V gene TRBV11-2 combines with J gene TRBJ2-3; D might be TRBD1 or TRBD2, each matching 5 bases. Trimming took 0 bases from V and 1 from J, leaving 11 bases between them. This CDR3 is built from 16 residues. Looked up from germline, CDR1 is SGHAT and CDR2 is FQNNGV. The CDR3 reads CASSLELGAGTDTQYF. The CDR3 DNA follows: TGTGCCAGCAGCTTAGAACTAGGGGCAGGCACAGATACGCAGTATTTT.

In its sample, this clone was seen once. The chain uses TRBV7-9 and TRBJ2-2; TRBD1 aligns across 10 bases. Unmatched junction bases numbered 9, after V lost 5 bases and J lost 3 bases. The CDR3 extends over 17 amino acids. Per the germline V gene, CDR1 is SEHNR and CDR2 is FQNEAQ (reference sequence). DNA of the CDR3: TGTGCCAGCAGCGGACCCGGGACAGGGGAAGACACCGGGGAGCTGTTTTTT. Residues: CASSGPGTGEDTGELFF.

The gene calls are TRBV28 and TRBJ1-2, with D unresolved. The CDR3 has 16 amino acids. V was pared by 3 bases and J by 5 bases, with 19 bases between. Per germline, CDR1 MDHEN and CDR2 SYDVKM. CDR3 protein: CASSFYLQHGLYGYTF. CDR3 nucleotide sequence: TGTGCCAGCAGTTTTTATCTCCAGCACGGGCTATATGGCTACACCTTC.

This sequence joins TRBV6-5 and TRBJ2-5; D unresolved. Per the germline V gene, CDR1 is MNHEY and CDR2 is SVGAGI. There are 11 residues in the CDR3. Trimming cost V 6 bases and J 3 bases, with 5 bases left between them. CDR3 region: CASRNEETQYF. DNA of the CDR3: TGTGCCAGCAGGAACGAAGAGACCCAGTACTTC.

This clone has more than one count but fewer than ten. The chain has TRBV7-9 and TRBJ2-3; D might be TRBD2 (5 bases). V was shortened by 6 bases and J by 5 bases, with 9 bases between the two germline ends. In germline, CDR1 is SEHNR, CDR2 FQNEAQ (reference sequence). The CDR3 is 12 amino acids. The CDR3 here is CASSNAGDTQYF. CDR3 in DNA: TGTGCCAGCAGTAACGCGGGAGATACGCAGTATTTT.